A selection of T cell receptor beta chains follows, all from one sample in a study of cytomegalovirus exposure and HLA in healthy donors. Profiling relied on immunoSEQ multiplex PCR, and the TCRdb table lists in-frame clones only, not all of them. Among 95,000 to 150,000 clones listed, 80% were seen once. Sequencing was carried out using PBMCs. Receptors were obtained from a man aged 30 to 45 in good health and CMV-seropositive. Each CDR3 is given with its conserved first and last residue. The D gene is left open where the match is weak. Rows may omit the clone size; those that give it use once, few, many or a size class.

>TRBJ2-5|NA|NA|TRBV2
CASSEALSSEETQYF
TGTGCCAGCAGTGAAGCGCTTAGCTCGGAAGAGACCCAGTACTTC
>TRBJ2-7|NA|TRBD1|TRBV6-1
CASSGWDRGLKYEQYF
TGTGCCAGCAGTGGATGGGACAGGGGGCTCAAGTACGAGCAGTACTTC
>TRBJ1-4|NA|NA|TRBV9
CASSLQARNEKLFF
TGTGCCAGCAGCTTACAGGCACGTAATGAAAAACTGTTTTTT
>TRBJ2-7|NA|TRBD1|TRBV11-1
CASSLGDRTSYEQYF
TGTGCCAGCAGCCTCGGGGACAGAACCTCCTACGAGCAGTACTTC
>TRBJ1-1|NA|NA|TRBV5-6
CASSLALQTEAFF
TGTGCCAGCAGCTTAGCCCTACAGACTGAAGCTTTCTTT
>TRBJ2-3|NA|TRBD2|TRBV28
CAIATSASGSTDTQYF
TGTGCCATCGCCACGTCGGCTAGCGGATCCACAGATACGCAGTATTTT
>TRBJ1-3|NA|NA|TRBV7-3
CASSFALSSGNTIYF
TGTGCCAGCAGCTTTGCTTTGAGCTCTGGAAACACCATATATTTT
>TRBJ1-5|NA|NA|TRBV6-6
CASSNRFLAGDQPQHF
TGTGCCAGCAGCAACAGATTCCTTGCAGGTGATCAGCCCCAGCATTTT
>TRBJ2-7|NA|NA|TRBV9
CASSGGQSYEQYF
TGTGCCAGCAGCGGTGGACAGTCCTACGAGCAGTACTTC
>TRBJ2-1|NA|NA|TRBV7-2
CASSPPSLGGQKQFF
TGTGCCAGCAGCCCGCCCAGCTTAGGTGGACAGAAGCAGTTCTTC
>TRBJ2-1|NA|NA|TRBV21-1
CASSIPGRPTFSYNEQFF
TGTGCCAGCAGCATACCGGGGAGACCGACTTTCTCCTACAATGAGCAGTTCTTC
>TRBJ2-3|NA|NA|TRBV6-4
CASSPDWSTDTQYF
TGTGCCAGCAGTCCTGACTGGAGCACAGATACGCAGTATTTT
>TRBJ1-5|NA|TRBD1|TRBV10-3
CAISEQGADQPQHF
TGTGCCATCAGTGAACAGGGGGCGGATCAGCCCCAGCATTTT
>TRBJ1-6|NA|TRBD1|TRBV5-5
CASSPVGQGNSPLHF
TGTGCCAGCAGCCCGGTGGGACAGGGTAATTCACCCCTCCACTTT
>TRBJ1-1|few|NA|TRBV2
CATSNRVRNTEAFF
TGTGCCACCTCAAACAGGGTCAGGAACACTGAAGCTTTCTTT
>TRBJ1-3|NA|TRBD1|TRBV6-5
CASSTTGTGRDTIYF
TGTGCCAGCAGCACGACCGGGACAGGGAGGGACACCATATATTTT
>TRBJ2-7|few|TRBD1|TRBV10-2
CATKDRIGYEQYF
TGCGCCACCAAGGACAGGATTGGCTACGAGCAGTACTTC
>TRBJ2-7|few|TRBD1|TRBV5-1
CAPNKNRGVLEQYF
TGCGCCCCCAATAAGAACAGGGGAGTTCTCGAGCAGTACTTC